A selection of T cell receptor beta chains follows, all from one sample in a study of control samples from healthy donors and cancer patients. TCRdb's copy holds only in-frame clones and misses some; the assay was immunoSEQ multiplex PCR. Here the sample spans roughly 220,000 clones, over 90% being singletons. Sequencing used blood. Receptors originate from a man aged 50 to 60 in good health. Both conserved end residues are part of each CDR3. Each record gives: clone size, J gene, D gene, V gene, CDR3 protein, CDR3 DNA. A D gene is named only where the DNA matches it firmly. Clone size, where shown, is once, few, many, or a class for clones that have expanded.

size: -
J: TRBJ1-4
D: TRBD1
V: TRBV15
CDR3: CATSRDRDRGRVEKLFF
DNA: TGTGCCACCAGCAGAGATAGGGACAGGGGGCGCGTTGAAAAACTGTTTTTT

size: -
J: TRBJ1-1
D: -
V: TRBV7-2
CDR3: CASSPRETTEAFF
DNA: TGTGCCAGCAGCCCTCGGGAGACCACTGAAGCTTTCTTT

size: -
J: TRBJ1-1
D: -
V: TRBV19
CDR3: CATKTPDRVGTEAFF
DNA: TGTGCCACTAAAACCCCGGATAGGGTGGGCACTGAAGCTTTCTTT

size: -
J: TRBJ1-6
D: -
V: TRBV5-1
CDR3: CASSHSEGRSPLHF
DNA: TGCGCCAGCAGCCACTCCGAGGGGCGGTCACCCCTCCACTTT

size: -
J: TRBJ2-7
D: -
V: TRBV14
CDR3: CASSQDRKDYEQYF
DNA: TGTGCCAGCAGCCAAGATAGGAAGGACTACGAGCAGTACTTC

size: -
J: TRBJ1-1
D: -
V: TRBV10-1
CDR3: CASSPRQQGLNTEAFF
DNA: TGCGCCAGCAGTCCTAGGCAGCAGGGGTTGAACACTGAAGCTTTCTTT

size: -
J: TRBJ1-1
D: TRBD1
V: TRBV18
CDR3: CASSTGTGFDTEAFF
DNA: TGTGCCAGCTCAACCGGGACAGGTTTCGACACTGAAGCTTTCTTT

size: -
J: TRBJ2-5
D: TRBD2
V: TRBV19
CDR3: CASRVSGGAETQYF
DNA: TGTGCCAGTAGGGTCAGCGGGGGGGCGGAGACCCAGTACTTC

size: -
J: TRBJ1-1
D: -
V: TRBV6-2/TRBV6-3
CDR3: CASSTTSTGYFF
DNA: TGTGCCAGCAGCACCACGTCTACAGGATATTTCTTT

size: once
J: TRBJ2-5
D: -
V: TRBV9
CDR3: CASSPDSVQETQYF
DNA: TGTGCCAGCAGCCCGGACAGTGTTCAAGAGACCCAGTACTTC

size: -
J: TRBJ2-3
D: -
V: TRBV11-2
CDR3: CASSLARRSDTQYF
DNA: TGTGCCAGCAGCTTAGCCAGGCGCTCAGATACGCAGTATTTT

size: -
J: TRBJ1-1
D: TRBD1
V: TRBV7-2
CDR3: CASSLDRGTEAFF
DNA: TGTGCCAGCAGCTTGGACAGGGGTACTGAAGCTTTCTTT

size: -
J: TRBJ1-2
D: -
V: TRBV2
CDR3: CASSQDSSDYGYTF
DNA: TGTGCCAGCAGCCAGGACAGCTCCGACTATGGCTACACCTTC

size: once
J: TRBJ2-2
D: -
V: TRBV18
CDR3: CASSPQREGTSTGELFF
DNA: TGTGCCAGCTCACCACAACGTGAGGGCACGAGTACCGGGGAGCTGTTTTTT

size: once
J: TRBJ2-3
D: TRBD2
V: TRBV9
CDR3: CASSSKTSGGNTQYF
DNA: TGTGCCAGCAGCTCGAAGACTAGCGGGGGGAATACGCAGTATTTT

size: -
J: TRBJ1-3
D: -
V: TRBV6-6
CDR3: CASLGRDFSGNTIYF
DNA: TGTGCCAGCCTGGGCAGGGATTTCTCTGGAAACACCATATATTTT

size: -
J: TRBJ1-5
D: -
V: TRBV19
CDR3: CASTTPGLGQPQHF
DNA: TGTGCCAGTACCACCCCGGGGTTGGGACAGCCCCAGCATTTT

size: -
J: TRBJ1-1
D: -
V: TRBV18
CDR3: CASSASNTEAFF
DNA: TGTGCCAGCTCAGCATCGAACACTGAAGCTTTCTTT

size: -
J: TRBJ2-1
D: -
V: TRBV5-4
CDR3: CASSFGVARSSYNEQFF
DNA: TGTGCCAGCAGCTTCGGTGTGGCCCGAAGCTCCTACAATGAGCAGTTCTTC

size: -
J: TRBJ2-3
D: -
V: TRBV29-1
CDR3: CSVAPPTQYF
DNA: TGCAGCGTTGCACCCCCTACGCAGTATTTT

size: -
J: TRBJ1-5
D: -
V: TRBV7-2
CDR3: CASSPRSTGTQPQHF
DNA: TGTGCCAGCAGCCCGCGCTCAACAGGGACGCAGCCCCAGCATTTT

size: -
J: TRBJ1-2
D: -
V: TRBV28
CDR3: CASSLGGGGRPYGYTF
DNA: TGTGCCAGCAGTTTAGGGGGGGGAGGTCGCCCCTATGGCTACACCTTC

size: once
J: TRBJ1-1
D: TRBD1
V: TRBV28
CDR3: CASWDRLNTEAFF
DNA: TGTGCCAGCTGGGACAGGTTGAACACTGAAGCTTTCTTT

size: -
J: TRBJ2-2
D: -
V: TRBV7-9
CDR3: CASSHHRVNTGELFF
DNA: TGTGCCAGCAGCCACCACAGGGTGAACACCGGGGAGCTGTTTTTT

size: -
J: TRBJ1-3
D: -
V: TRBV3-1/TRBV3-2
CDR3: CASSQRLGNTIYF
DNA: TGTGCCAGCAGCCAACGGCTTGGAAACACCATATATTTT

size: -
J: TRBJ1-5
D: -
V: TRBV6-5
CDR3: CASRSEVGGQPQHF
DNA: TGTGCCAGCAGATCTGAAGTTGGGGGTCAGCCCCAGCATTTT

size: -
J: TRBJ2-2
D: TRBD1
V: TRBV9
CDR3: CASSSQQGLTGELFF
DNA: TGTGCCAGCAGCTCCCAACAGGGGCTCACCGGGGAGCTGTTTTTT

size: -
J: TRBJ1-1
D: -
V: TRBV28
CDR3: CASSSRRRNTEAFF
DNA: TGTGCCAGCAGTTCCAGGAGGAGGAACACTGAAGCTTTCTTT

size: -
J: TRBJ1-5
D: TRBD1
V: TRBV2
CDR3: CASRGDRANQPQHF
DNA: TGTGCCAGCAGGGGTGACAGGGCCAATCAGCCCCAGCATTTT

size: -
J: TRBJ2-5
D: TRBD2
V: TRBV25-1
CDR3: CASSGGLAGGLETQYF
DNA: TGTGCCAGCAGTGGAGGACTAGCGGGGGGTTTGGAGACCCAGTACTTC

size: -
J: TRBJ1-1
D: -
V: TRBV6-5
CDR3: CASGLAATNTEAFF
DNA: TGTGCCAGCGGGTTGGCAGCCACGAACACTGAAGCTTTCTTT

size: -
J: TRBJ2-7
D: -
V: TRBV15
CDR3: CATSRGGAAYEQYF
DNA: TGTGCCACCAGCAGAGGGGGCGCGGCCTACGAGCAGTACTTC

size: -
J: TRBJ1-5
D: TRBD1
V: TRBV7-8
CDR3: CASSPIDRGHQPQHF
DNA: TGTGCCAGCAGCCCGATTGACAGGGGGCATCAGCCCCAGCATTTT

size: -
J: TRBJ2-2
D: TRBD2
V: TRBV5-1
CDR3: CASSLEGSGTGELFF
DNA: TGCGCCAGCAGCTTGGAGGGTAGCGGGACCGGGGAGCTGTTTTTT

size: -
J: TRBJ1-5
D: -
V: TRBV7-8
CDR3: CASSLEGAVRNQPQHF
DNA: TGTGCCAGCAGCTTAGAAGGGGCAGTCCGCAATCAGCCCCAGCATTTT

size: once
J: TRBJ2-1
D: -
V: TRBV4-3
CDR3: CASSQDVNRVNEQFF
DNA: TGCGCCAGCAGCCAAGATGTTAACCGAGTGAATGAGCAGTTCTTC

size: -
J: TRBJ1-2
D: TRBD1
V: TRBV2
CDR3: CASSSGGTYGYTF
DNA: TGTGCCAGCAGCTCAGGGGGCACCTATGGCTACACCTTC

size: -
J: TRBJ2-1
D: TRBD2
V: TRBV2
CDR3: CASSSRTSGGAGEQFF
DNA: TGTGCCAGCAGTAGTCGGACTAGCGGGGGGGCGGGGGAGCAGTTCTTC

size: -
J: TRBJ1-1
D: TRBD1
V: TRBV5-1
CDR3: CASRTGQPNTEAFF
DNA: TGCGCCAGCAGAACGGGACAGCCGAACACTGAAGCTTTCTTT

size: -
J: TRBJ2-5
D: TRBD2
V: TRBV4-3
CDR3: CASSQDRTSGGGTQYF
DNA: TGCGCCAGCAGCCAAGATAGGACTAGCGGGGGGGGGACCCAGTACTTC

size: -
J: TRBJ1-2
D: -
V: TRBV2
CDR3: CASSEFAGPRYGYTF
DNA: TGTGCCAGCAGTGAGTTTGCGGGACCCCGATATGGCTACACCTTC

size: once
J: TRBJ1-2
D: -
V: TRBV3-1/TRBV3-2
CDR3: CASSQAGFQGLYGYTF
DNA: TGTGCCAGCAGCCAGGCCGGTTTTCAGGGATTGTATGGCTACACCTTC

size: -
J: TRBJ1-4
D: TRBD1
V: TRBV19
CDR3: CASREDRGLGEKLFF
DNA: TGTGCCAGTAGAGAGGACAGGGGGCTTGGAGAAAAACTGTTTTTT

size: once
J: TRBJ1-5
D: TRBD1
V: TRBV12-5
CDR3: CASGWTGQDSNQPQHF
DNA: TGTGCTAGTGGTTGGACCGGACAGGATAGCAATCAGCCCCAGCATTTT

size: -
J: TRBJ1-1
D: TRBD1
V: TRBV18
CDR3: CASSPGTGWNTEAFF
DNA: TGTGCCAGCTCACCCGGGACAGGGTGGAACACTGAAGCTTTCTTT

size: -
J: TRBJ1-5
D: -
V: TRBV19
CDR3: CASSHREYNQPQHF
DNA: TGTGCCAGTAGTCACAGGGAATACAATCAGCCCCAGCATTTT

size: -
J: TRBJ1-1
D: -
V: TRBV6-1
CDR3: CASSEWVSNTEAFF
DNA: TGTGCCAGCAGTGAATGGGTCAGTAACACTGAAGCTTTCTTT

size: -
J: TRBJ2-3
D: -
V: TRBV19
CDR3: CASWPGQGFTDTQYF
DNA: TGTGCCAGTTGGCCCGGGCAGGGTTTCACAGATACGCAGTATTTT

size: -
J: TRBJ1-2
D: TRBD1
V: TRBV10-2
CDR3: CASSEGGPDGYTF
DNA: TGCGCCAGCAGTGAAGGGGGCCCGGATGGCTACACCTTC

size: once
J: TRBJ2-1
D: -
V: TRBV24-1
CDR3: CATSTGTLNEQFF
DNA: TGTGCCACCTCAACCGGGACATTAAATGAGCAGTTCTTC

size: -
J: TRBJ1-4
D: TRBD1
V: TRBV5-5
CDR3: CASSLGLGQGDEKLFF
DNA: TGTGCCAGCAGCTTGGGGTTGGGACAGGGGGATGAAAAACTGTTTTTT

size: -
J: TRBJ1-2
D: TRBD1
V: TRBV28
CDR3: CASSPTGEFGYTF
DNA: TGTGCCAGCAGTCCTACAGGGGAGTTTGGCTACACCTTC

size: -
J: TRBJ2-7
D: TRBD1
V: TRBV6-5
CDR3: CASTLGTDEQYF
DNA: TGTGCCAGCACCTTGGGGACAGACGAGCAGTACTTC